A single sample is the source of the 24 T cell receptor beta chains below, sequenced in a study of blood T cell repertoires in COVID-19. Here immunoSEQ multiplex PCR was the method, and the copy in TCRdb shows in-frame clones only, minus some. The table has 250,000 to 350,000 clones, around 86% seen once. The specimen was peripheral blood. The receptors shown here come from a woman aged 25-40 years with active or convalescent COVID-19.

The gene calls are TRBV7-2 and TRBJ1-1; no clear D gene. Germline V gene sequence: CDR1 SGHTA, CDR2 FQGNSA. The CDR3 length is 14 residues. V gave up 1 base and J gave up 11 bases, with 17 bases separating them. The CDR3 sequence is CASSLESQIGGAFF. In DNA, the CDR3 is TGTGCCAGCAGCTTAGAAAGTCAGATCGGAGGGGCTTTCTTT.

J is TRBJ1-2 and V is TRBV20-1, with 7 bases identical to TRBD1. CDR1 and CDR2 from the germline V gene are DFQATT and SNEGSKA (reference sequence). The CDR3 runs 11 residues. Losses at the gene ends were 6 bases for V and 6 bases for J; bases not matched to a gene: 4. The CDR3 sequence is CSAYRGHGYTF. The DNA of the CDR3 is TGCAGTGCGTACAGGGGCCATGGCTACACCTTC.

Notes on this clone: Other DNA variants within this sample encode the same CDR3. V and J are TRBV3-1 (or the pseudogene TRBV3-2) and TRBJ1-5; tentative D call: TRBD1 (6 bases). CDR3 size: 15 residues. V gave up 1 base and J gave up 0 bases, with 7 bases separating them. Germline V gives CDR1 LGHDT, CDR2 YNNKEL (reference sequence). DNA for the CDR3: TGTGCCAGCAGCCAAGGACAGGATAGCAATCAGCCCCAGCATTTT. Its translation is CASSQGQDSNQPQHF.

The V and J genes are TRBV12-3 or TRBV12-4 and TRBJ2-1; D gene uncertain. The germline V and J ends were trimmed by 1 base and 7 bases, with 2 bases remaining between them. This CDR3 region has 11 residues. CDR3 amino acids: CASSLVNEQFF. The CDR3 coding sequence is TGTGCCAGCAGTTTAGTAAATGAGCAGTTCTTC.

The chain recombines TRBV7-8 with TRBJ1-2; TRBD1 is a possible D gene (6 bases). Germline CDR1 SGHVS, CDR2 FQNEAQ. V shed 5 bases and J shed 5 bases, with 12 bases lying between them. This CDR3 comprises 13 residues. As DNA, the CDR3 is TGTGCCAGCAGCCCGCGACAGGCTTATGGCTACACCTTC. Translating it yields CASSPRQAYGYTF.

This chain links TRBV6-5 with TRBJ2-2; no firm D call. This CDR3 contains 13 residues. With 4 bases removed from V and 6 bases from J, the gap between germline ends came to 9 bases. Germline CDR1 reads MNHEY; CDR2 reads SVGAGI. The CDR3 nucleotides are TGTGCCAGCAGTTCTCGGTCCGCCGGGGAGCTGTTTTTT. Translation: CASSSRSAGELFF.

The CDR3 DNA sequence: TGTGCCAGCAGCTTAGACCCCCCCAACTTCTATGGCTACACCTTC. As protein: CASSLDPPNFYGYTF. J is TRBJ1-2 and V is TRBV7-2; no definite D call. The CDR3 sequence is 15 residues long. V lost 1 base to trimming and J lost 4 bases, with 13 bases between them. CDR1 and CDR2 from the germline V gene are SGHTA and FQGNSA.

The chain carries TRBV18 and TRBJ1-5, with unresolved D. Germline V gene sequence: CDR1 KGHSH, CDR2 LQKENI. V was clipped by 5 bases and J by 7 bases, with 18 bases between them. The CDR3 runs to 15 residues. The CDR3 sequence: CASSTGLGLGQPQHF. As DNA, the CDR3 is TGTGCCAGCTCAACCGGTCTCGGACTAGGACAGCCCCAGCATTTT.

The chain links TRBV4-3 to TRBJ1-1; possible D gene TRBD1, 5 bases. Germline V lookup: CDR1 LGHNA, CDR2 YSLEER. CDR3 length: 14 amino acids. Trimming left V 4 bases short and J 2 bases short, with 11 bases between. This chain's CDR3 is CASSPGHGNTEAFF. The CDR3 DNA is TGCGCCAGCAGCCCTGGACACGGAAACACTGAAGCTTTCTTT.

This sequence joins TRBV7-8 and TRBJ2-5; 9 bases are a match to TRBD2. Germline values: CDR1 SGHVS, CDR2 FQNEAQ. The CDR3 consists of 15 residues. The V segment lost 5 bases and the J segment 7 bases; nucleotides outside the gene matches: 11. The CDR3 sequence: CASSPSGTSTWTQYF. The CDR3, as DNA: TGTGCCAGCAGCCCCTCCGGGACTAGCACATGGACCCAGTACTTC.

This clone has just a few counts. V gene TRBV28 combines with J gene TRBJ1-2, with D tentatively TRBD1 (5 bases). The V gene lost 6 bases and the J gene lost 2 bases, with 7 bases spanning the gap. Germline-derived CDR1 and CDR2 are MDHEN and SYDVKM. This CDR3 has 12 residues. CDR3 nucleotide sequence: TGTGCCAGCAGCCAGGGCAACTATGGCTACACCTTC. As protein: CASSQGNYGYTF.

A single count supports this clone. The chain combines TRBV4-1 with TRBJ1-3, with a weak D call TRBD1 (5 bases). The CDR3 is 16 residues long. The V gene's germline CDR1 is MGHRA and CDR2 YSYEKL. V lost 0 bases to trimming and J lost 4 bases, with 13 bases between them. In DNA form, the CDR3 reads TGCGCCAGCAGCCAAGATCGGGGGGTTGGCGGAAACACCATATATTTT. It yields the protein CASSQDRGVGGNTIYF.

V gene TRBV20-1 combines with J gene TRBJ1-5; D is unresolved. The V gene's germline CDR1 is DFQATT and CDR2 SNEGSKA (reference sequence). Trimming removed 3 bases at V and 0 bases at J, with 12 bases between. The CDR3 totals 15 residues. The chain's CDR3 is CSASWPGDSNQPQHF. The CDR3 nucleotides read TGCAGTGCTAGTTGGCCCGGAGATAGCAATCAGCCCCAGCATTTT.

This clone appeared a few times. This chain connects TRBV6-9 to TRBJ1-1; 7 bases map to TRBD1. Germline loops: CDR1 MNHGY, CDR2 SVAAGI. Trimming at V came to 5 bases and at J to 5 bases, leaving 8 bases not matched to a gene. The CDR3 runs 14 residues. CDR3 residues: CASSIDRVETEAFF. CDR3 nucleotides: TGTGCCAGCAGTATCGACAGGGTTGAAACTGAAGCTTTCTTT.

The V gene is TRBV27, the J gene TRBJ1-6; D is possibly TRBD1 (6 bases). This CDR3 contains 16 residues. Trimming took off 6 bases at V and 7 bases at J, with 19 bases between the two ends. Germline V gene sequence: CDR1 MNHEY, CDR2 SMNVEV (reference sequence). CDR3 region: CASRSPHREPNSPLHF. The CDR3 DNA follows: TGTGCCAGCAGGTCCCCTCACAGGGAGCCGAATTCACCCCTCCACTTT.

The chain combines TRBV30 with TRBJ2-3, with 9 bases lining up with TRBD2. V dropped 1 base and J dropped 0; count of bases not matched to a gene: 5. The CDR3 is 16 residues long. Germline loops: CDR1 GTSNPN, CDR2 SVGIG (reference sequence). In DNA form, the CDR3 reads TGTGCCTGGAGTGGGCTAGCGGGGACTAGCACAGATACGCAGTATTTT. It encodes CAWSGLAGTSTDTQYF.

The chain carries TRBV11-2 and TRBJ1-2; 9 bases agree with TRBD1. This CDR3 comprises 15 residues. J was trimmed by 5 bases and V by 5 bases; bases with no gene match: 9. Per germline, CDR1 SGHAT and CDR2 FQNNGV. This chain's CDR3 is CASSPAPGTGYGYTF. The CDR3, as DNA: TGTGCCAGCAGCCCCGCCCCGGGGACAGGGTATGGCTACACCTTC.

The J gene is TRBJ2-5, the V gene TRBV18, with D possibly TRBD1 on 5 matching bases. From germline, CDR1 is KGHSH and CDR2 LQKENI. Trimming left V 4 bases short and J 2 bases short, with 8 bases between. This CDR3 comprises 13 residues. The CDR3 loop reads CASSQQEQETQYF. CDR3 nucleotides: TGTGCCAGCTCACAACAGGAACAAGAGACCCAGTACTTC. Combining the CDR3 with reference TRBV18 and TRBJ2-5 gives the whole variable domain NAGVMQNPRHLVRRRGQEARLRCSPMKGHSHVYWYRQLPEEGLKFMVYLQKENIIDESGMPKERFSAEFPKEGPSILRIQQVVRGDSAAYFCASSQQEQETQYFGPGTRLLVL.

The chain carries TRBV11-3 and TRBJ1-1; the match to TRBD1 covers 9 bases. The CDR3 covers 15 residues. V was pared by 4 bases and J by 1 base, with 4 bases of the junction left unmatched. Looked up from germline, CDR1 is SGHNT and CDR2 is YENEEA. The CDR3 DNA reads as TGTGCCAGCAGCTCCGGACAGGGGTCGAACACTGAAGCTTTCTTT. Its protein is CASSSGQGSNTEAFF.

CDR3 coding DNA: TGTGCCAGCAGCTCGGGGGTTACGCAGTATTTT. This translates into CASSSGVTQYF. The chain employs TRBV7-9 and TRBJ2-3; maybe TRBD2 (6 bases). The ends were cut back, 4 bases at V and 8 bases at J, with 7 bases in the middle. The CDR3 runs 11 residues. In germline, CDR1 is SEHNR, CDR2 FQNEAQ (reference sequence).

The chain uses TRBV20-1 and TRBJ1-5; D remains ambiguous. The CDR3 is 11 residues long. Germline CDR1 is DFQATT and CDR2 is SNEGSKA (reference sequence). V shed 1 base and J shed 11 bases, with 9 bases lying between them. CDR3 protein: CSARVRGAQHF. The CDR3 nucleotides read TGCAGTGCTAGAGTGCGGGGAGCCCAGCATTTT.

This chain links TRBV11-2 with TRBJ2-7; D might be TRBD2 (5 bases). Germline V CDR1 and CDR2: SGHAT, FQNNGV. CDR3 length equals 14 residues. Deletions cut 5 bases from V and 4 bases from J, with 15 bases between. The CDR3 region is CASSRTASGYEQYF. CDR3 DNA: TGTGCCAGCAGCCGGACTGCCAGTGGATACGAGCAGTACTTC.

As for this clone: The junction and the germline gene differ at one end; a read error may be behind it. The V call is TRBV6-6, the J call TRBJ1-6; no firm D call. The CDR3 contains 12 residues. The V gene's germline CDR1 is MNHNY and CDR2 SVGAGI (reference sequence). CDR3 coding DNA: TGTGCCAGCAGGCTCGGTGATTCATCCCTCCACTTT. This translates into CASRLGDSSLHF.

The CDR3 loop is CASSLRAGESGYTF. CDR3 in DNA: TGTGCCAGCAGCTTAAGGGCGGGGGAGAGTGGCTACACCTTC. This chain connects TRBV7-2 to TRBJ1-2; tentatively, D is TRBD1 (5 bases). The CDR3 is 14 amino acids. The V gene's germline CDR1 is SGHTA and CDR2 FQGNSA. V lost 2 bases and J 7 bases, leaving 14 bases between the germline ends.